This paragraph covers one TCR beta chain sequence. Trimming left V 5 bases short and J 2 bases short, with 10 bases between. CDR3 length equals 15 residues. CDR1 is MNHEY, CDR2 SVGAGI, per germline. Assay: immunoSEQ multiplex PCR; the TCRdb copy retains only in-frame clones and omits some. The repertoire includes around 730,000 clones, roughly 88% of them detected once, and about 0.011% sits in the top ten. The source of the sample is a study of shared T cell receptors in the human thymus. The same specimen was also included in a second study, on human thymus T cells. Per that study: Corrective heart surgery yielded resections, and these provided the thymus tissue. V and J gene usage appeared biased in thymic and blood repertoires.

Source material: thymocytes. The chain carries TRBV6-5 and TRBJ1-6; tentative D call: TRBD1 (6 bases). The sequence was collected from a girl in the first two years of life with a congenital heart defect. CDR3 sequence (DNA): TGTGCCAGCAGTGTACAGGGCACCTATAATTCACCCCTCCACTTT. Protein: CASSVQGTYNSPLHF.